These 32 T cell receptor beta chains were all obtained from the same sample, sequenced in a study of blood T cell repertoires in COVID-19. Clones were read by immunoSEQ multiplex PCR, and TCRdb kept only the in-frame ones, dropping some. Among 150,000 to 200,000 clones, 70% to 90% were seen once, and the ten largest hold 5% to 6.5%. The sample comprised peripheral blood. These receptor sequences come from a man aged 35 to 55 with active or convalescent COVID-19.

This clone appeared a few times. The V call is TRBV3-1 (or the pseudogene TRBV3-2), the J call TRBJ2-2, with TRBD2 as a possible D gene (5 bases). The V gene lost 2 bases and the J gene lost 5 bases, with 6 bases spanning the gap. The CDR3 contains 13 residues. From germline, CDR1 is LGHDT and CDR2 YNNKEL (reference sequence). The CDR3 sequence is CASSQTGTGELFF. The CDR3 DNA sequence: TGTGCCAGCAGCCAAACGGGAACCGGGGAGCTGTTTTTT.

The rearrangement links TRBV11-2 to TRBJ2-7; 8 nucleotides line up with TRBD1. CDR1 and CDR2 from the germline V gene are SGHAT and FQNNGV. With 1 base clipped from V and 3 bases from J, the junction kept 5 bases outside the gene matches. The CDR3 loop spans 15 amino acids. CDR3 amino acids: CASSLATGGLYEQYF. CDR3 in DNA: TGTGCCAGCAGCTTAGCTACAGGGGGTCTCTACGAGCAGTACTTC.

CDR3 in amino acids: CASSPLSGATNYGYTF. The DNA of the CDR3 is TGCGCCAGCAGCCCCCTCTCAGGGGCAACTAACTATGGCTACACCTTC. This sequence joins TRBV4-1 and TRBJ1-2, with D tentatively TRBD1 (6 bases). V was pared by 4 bases and J by 0 bases, with 15 bases between. The germline V gene encodes CDR1 MGHRA and CDR2 YSYEKL. This CDR3 comprises 16 residues.

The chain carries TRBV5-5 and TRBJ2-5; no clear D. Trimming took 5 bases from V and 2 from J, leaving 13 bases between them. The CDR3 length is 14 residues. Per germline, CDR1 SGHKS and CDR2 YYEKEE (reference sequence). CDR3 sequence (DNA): TGTGCCAGCAGTAGTCCAGGCATTCAAGAGACCCAGTACTTC. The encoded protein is CASSSPGIQETQYF.

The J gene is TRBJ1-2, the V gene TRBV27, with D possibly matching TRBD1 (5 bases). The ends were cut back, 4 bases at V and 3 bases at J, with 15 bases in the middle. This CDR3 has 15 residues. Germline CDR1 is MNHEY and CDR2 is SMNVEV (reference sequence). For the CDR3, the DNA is TGTGCCAGCAGTTCGGAGGGGAGACCGGACTATGGCTACACCTTC. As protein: CASSSEGRPDYGYTF.

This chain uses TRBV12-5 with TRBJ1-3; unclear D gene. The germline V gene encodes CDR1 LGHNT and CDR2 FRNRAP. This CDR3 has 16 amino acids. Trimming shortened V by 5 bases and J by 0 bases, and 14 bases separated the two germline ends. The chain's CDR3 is CASGPPDTISGNTIYF. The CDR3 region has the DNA TGTGCTAGTGGTCCACCCGACACAATCTCTGGAAACACCATATATTTT.

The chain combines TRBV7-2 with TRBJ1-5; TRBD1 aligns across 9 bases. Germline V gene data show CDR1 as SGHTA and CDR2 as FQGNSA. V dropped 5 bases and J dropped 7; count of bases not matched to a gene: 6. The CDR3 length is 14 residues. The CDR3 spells CASSPDRGQQPQHF. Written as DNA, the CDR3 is TGTGCCAGCAGCCCGGACAGGGGACAGCAGCCCCAGCATTTT.

The CDR3 coding sequence is TGCGCCAGCAGCCAACCCCCCGCCGGGCAACGGGGGGGATACCAAGAGACCCAGTACTTC. Translating gives CASSQPPAGQRGGYQETQYF. The V call is TRBV4-1, the J call TRBJ2-5; 8 bases agree with TRBD2. Germline lookup yields CDR1 MGHRA and CDR2 YSYEKL. J lost 0 bases, V lost 2 bases, and 17 bases had no gene match. CDR3 size: 20 residues.

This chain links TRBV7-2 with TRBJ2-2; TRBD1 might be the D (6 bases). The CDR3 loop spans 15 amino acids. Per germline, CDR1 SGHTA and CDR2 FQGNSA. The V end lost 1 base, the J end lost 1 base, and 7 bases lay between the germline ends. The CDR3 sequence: CASSLGDKNTGELFF. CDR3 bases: TGTGCCAGCAGCTTAGGGGACAAGAACACCGGGGAGCTGTTTTTT.

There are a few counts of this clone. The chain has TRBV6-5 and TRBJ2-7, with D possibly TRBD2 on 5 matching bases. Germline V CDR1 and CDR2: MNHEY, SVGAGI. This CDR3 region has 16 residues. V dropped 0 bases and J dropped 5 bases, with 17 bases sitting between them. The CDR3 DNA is TGTGCCAGCAGTTACTCGAAGTCGGGGTTAGGCCACGAGCAGTACTTC. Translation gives CASSYSKSGLGHEQYF.

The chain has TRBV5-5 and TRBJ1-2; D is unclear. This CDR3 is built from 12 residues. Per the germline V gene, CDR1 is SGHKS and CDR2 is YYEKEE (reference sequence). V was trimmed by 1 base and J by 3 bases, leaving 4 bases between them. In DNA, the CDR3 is TGTGCCAGCAGCTTGTTCGACTATGGCTACACCTTC. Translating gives CASSLFDYGYTF.

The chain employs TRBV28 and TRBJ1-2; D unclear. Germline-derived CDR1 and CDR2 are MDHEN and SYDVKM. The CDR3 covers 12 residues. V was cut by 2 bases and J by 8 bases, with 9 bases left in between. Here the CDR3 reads CASSLQMGGYTF. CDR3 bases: TGTGCCAGCAGTTTACAGATGGGCGGCTACACCTTC.

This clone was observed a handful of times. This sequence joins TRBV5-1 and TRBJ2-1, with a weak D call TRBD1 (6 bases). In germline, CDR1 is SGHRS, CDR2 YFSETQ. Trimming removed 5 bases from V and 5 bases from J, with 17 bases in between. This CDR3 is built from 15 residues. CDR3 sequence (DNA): TGCGCCAGCAGACCCCCGGGCAGGGGAAACAATGAGCAGTTCTTC. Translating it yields CASRPPGRGNNEQFF. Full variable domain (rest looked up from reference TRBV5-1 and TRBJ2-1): KAGVTQTPRYLIKTRGQQVTLSCSPISGHRSVSWYQQTPGQGLQFLFEYFSETQRNKGNFPGRFSGRQFSNSRSEMNVSTLELGDSALYLCASRPPGRGNNEQFFGPGTRLTVL.

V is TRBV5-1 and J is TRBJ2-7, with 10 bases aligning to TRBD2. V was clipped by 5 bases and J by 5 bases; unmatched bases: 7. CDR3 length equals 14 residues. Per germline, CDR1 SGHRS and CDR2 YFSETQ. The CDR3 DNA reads TGCGCCAGCAGGGTAACTAGCGGGGCGCACGAGCAGTACTTC. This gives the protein CASRVTSGAHEQYF.

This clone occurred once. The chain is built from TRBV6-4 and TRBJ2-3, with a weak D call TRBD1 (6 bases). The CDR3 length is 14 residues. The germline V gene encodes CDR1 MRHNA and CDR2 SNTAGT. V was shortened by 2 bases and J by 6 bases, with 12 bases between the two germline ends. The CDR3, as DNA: TGTGCCAGCAGTGACGGGGGCCCCCAGGATACGCAGTATTTT. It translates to CASSDGGPQDTQYF.

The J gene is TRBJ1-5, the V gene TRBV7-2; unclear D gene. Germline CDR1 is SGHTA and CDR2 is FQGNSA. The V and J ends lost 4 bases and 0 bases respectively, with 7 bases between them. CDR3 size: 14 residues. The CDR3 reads CASSYKSSNQPQHF. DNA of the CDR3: TGTGCCAGCAGCTACAAGTCTAGCAATCAGCCCCAGCATTTT.

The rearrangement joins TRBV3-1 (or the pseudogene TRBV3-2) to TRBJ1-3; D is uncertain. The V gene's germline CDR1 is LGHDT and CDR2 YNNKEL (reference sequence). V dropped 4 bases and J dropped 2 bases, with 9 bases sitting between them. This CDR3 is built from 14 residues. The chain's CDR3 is CASSPREAGNTIYF. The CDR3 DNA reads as TGTGCCAGCAGCCCTCGGGAGGCTGGAAACACCATATATTTT.

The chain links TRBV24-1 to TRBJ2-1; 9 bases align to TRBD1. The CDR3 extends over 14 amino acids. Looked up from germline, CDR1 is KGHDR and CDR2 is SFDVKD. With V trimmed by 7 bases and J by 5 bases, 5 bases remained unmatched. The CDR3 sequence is CATRAGQGNNEQFF. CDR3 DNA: TGTGCCACCAGAGCCGGACAGGGGAACAATGAGCAGTTCTTC.

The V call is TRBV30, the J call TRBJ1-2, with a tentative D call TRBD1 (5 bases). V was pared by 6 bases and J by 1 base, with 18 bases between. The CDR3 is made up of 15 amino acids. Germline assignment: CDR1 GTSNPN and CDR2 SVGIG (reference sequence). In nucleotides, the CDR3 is TGTGCCTGTCCCCCGGACACGATCCATAACTATGGCTACACCTTC. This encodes CACPPDTIHNYGYTF.

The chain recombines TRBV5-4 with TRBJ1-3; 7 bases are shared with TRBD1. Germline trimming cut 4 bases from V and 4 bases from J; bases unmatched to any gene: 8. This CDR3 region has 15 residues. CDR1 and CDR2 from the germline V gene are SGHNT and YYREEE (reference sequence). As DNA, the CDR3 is TGTGCCAGCAGCCCAACAGGGGATACGGGAAACACCATATATTTT. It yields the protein CASSPTGDTGNTIYF.

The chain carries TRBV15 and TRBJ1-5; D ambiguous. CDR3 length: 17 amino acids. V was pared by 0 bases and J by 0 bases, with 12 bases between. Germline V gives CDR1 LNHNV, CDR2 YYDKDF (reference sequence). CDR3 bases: TGTGCCACCAGCAGAGACCCCCCCAGGAATAGCAATCAGCCCCAGCATTTT. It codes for CATSRDPPRNSNQPQHF.

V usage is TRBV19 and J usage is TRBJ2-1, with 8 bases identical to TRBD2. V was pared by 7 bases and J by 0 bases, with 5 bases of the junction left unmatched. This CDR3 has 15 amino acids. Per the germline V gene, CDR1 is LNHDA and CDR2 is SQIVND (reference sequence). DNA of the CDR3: TGTGCCAGTAACCGACTAGCGAGCTCCTACAATGAGCAGTTCTTC. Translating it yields CASNRLASSYNEQFF.

CDR3 in amino acids: CASSLPLTGGADYGYTF. In DNA form, the CDR3 reads TGTGCCAGCAGCTTGCCCCTAACAGGGGGCGCGGACTATGGCTACACCTTC. The rearrangement links TRBV5-4 to TRBJ1-2; 9 bases map to TRBD1. Germline-derived CDR1 and CDR2 are SGHNT and YYREEE (reference sequence). After removal of 1 base from V and 3 bases from J, the junction contained 10 bases not matched to a gene. CDR3 length: 17 residues.

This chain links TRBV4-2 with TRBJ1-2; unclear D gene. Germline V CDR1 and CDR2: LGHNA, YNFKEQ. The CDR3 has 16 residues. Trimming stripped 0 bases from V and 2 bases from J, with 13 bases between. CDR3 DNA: TGTGCCAGCAGCCAAGAGAACGAGCCGGGAAACTATGGCTACACCTTC. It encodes CASSQENEPGNYGYTF.

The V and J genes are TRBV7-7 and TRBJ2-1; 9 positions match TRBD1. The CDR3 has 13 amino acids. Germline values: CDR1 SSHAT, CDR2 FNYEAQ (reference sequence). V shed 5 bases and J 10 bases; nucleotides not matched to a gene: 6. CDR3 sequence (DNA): TGTGCCAGCAGCCGGGACAGGGTAAACGAGCAGTTCTTC. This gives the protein CASSRDRVNEQFF. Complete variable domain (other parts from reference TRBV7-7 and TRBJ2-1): GAGVSQSPRYKVTKRGQDVTLRCDPISSHATLYWYQQALGQGPEFLTYFNYEAQPDKSGLPSDRFSAERPEGSISTLTIQRTEQRDSAMYRCASSRDRVNEQFFGPGTRLTVL.

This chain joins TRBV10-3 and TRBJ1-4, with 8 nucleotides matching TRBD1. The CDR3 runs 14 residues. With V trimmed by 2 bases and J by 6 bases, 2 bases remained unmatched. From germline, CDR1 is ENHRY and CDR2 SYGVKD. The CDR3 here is CAISETGGDEKLFF. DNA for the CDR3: TGTGCCATCAGTGAGACAGGGGGGGATGAAAAACTGTTTTTT.

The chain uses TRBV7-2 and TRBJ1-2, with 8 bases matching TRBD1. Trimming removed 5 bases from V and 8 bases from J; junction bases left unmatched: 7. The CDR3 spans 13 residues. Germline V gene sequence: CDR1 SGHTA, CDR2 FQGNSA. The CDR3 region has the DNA TGTGCCAGCAGCCGCGGACAGGGTGTGGGCTACACCTTC. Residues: CASSRGQGVGYTF.

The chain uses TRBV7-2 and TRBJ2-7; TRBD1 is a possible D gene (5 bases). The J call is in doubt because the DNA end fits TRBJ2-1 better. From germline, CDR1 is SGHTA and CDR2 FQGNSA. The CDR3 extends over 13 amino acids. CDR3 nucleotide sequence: TGTGCCAGCAGCTTATCCAGGGACAATGAGCAGTTCTTC. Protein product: CASSLSRDNEQFF.

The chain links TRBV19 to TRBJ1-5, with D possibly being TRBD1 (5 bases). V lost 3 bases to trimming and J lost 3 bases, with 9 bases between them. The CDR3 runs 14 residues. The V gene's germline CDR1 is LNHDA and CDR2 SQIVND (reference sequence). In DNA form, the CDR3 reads TGTGCCAGTAGTATGCAGGGCTACAATCAGCCCCAGCATTTT. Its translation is CASSMQGYNQPQHF.

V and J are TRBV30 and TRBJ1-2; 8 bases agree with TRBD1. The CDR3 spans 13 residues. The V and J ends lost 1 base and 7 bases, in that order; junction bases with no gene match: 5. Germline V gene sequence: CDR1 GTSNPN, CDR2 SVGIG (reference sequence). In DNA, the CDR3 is TGTGCCTGGAGTGCACAGGGGGAGGGTGGCTACACCTTC. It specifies CAWSAQGEGGYTF. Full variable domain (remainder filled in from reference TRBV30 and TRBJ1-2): SQTIHQWPATLVQPVGSPLSLECTVEGTSNPNLYWYRQAAGRGLQLLFYSVGIGQISSEVPQNLSASRPQDRQFILSSKKLLLSDSGFYLCAWSAQGEGGYTFGSGTRLTVV.

Here the CDR3 DNA reads TGTGCCAGCAGTGAAGCGTTAAAGGTGGGGCGGGATACGCAGTATTTT. It is translated as CASSEALKVGRDTQYF. The chain joins TRBV6-1 to TRBJ2-3; possible D gene TRBD1, 5 bases. Trimming shortened V by 0 bases and J by 6 bases, and 16 bases separated the two germline ends. The CDR3 has 16 amino acids. Germline CDR1 reads MNHNS; CDR2 reads SASEGT.

CDR3 bases: TGTGCCAGCAGGTCAGGGGCCTACGAGCAGTACTTC. This translates into CASRSGAYEQYF. The chain couples TRBV28 to TRBJ2-7; possible D gene TRBD1, 6 bases. Looked up from germline, CDR1 is MDHEN and CDR2 is SYDVKM. V shed 6 bases and J shed 2 bases, with 8 bases lying between them. The CDR3 runs to 12 residues.